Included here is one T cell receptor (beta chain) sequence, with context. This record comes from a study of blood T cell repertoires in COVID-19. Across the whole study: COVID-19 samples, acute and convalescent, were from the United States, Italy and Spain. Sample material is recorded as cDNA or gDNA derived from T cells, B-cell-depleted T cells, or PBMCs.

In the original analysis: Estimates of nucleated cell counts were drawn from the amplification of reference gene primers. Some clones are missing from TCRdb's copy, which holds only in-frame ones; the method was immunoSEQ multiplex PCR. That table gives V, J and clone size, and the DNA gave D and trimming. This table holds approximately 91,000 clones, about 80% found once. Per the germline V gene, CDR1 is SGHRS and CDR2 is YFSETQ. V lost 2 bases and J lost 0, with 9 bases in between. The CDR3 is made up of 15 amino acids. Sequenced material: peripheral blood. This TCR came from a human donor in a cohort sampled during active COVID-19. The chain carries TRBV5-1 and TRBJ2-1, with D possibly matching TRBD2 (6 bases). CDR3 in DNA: TGCGCCAGCAGCTTTCAGGGACTCTCCTACAATGAGCAGTTCTTC. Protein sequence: CASSFQGLSYNEQFF.